The rows below give T cell receptor beta chains drawn from one sample of a study of cytomegalovirus exposure and HLA in healthy donors. TCRdb's table, derived via immunoSEQ multiplex PCR, lists solely in-frame clones and lacks some. The sample has over 110,000 clones; about 84% are singletons. Sequenced material: PBMCs. All receptors come from a woman aged 40 to 50 in good health and CMV-seropositive. Each CDR3 is given with its conserved first and last residue. Fields, in order: V gene, clone size, D gene, J gene, CDR3 protein, CDR3 DNA. A D gene is named only where the DNA matches it firmly. Only part of the rows carry a size: once, few, many, or a class if the clone is expanded.

v_call: TRBV5-1
clone_size: once
d_call: .
j_call: TRBJ1-2
cdr3_aa: CASSQDQGNGYTF
cdr3_nt: TGCGCCAGCAGCCAAGACCAGGGTAATGGCTACACCTTC

v_call: TRBV10-3
clone_size: .
d_call: .
j_call: TRBJ2-3
cdr3_aa: CAISESGGTDTQYF
cdr3_nt: TGTGCCATCAGTGAGTCGGGGGGAACAGATACGCAGTATTTT

v_call: TRBV5-8
clone_size: .
d_call: .
j_call: TRBJ2-3
cdr3_aa: CASSLVLAIPPMDTQYF
cdr3_nt: TGTGCCAGCAGCTTGGTGCTAGCTATACCGCCTATGGATACGCAGTATTTT

v_call: TRBV30
clone_size: .
d_call: .
j_call: TRBJ1-2
cdr3_aa: CAWTQPSGGRLYGYTF
cdr3_nt: TGTGCCTGGACCCAACCTTCGGGGGGGCGGCTCTATGGCTACACCTTC

v_call: TRBV7-9
clone_size: .
d_call: TRBD2
j_call: TRBJ2-1
cdr3_aa: CASSLLGAGVENEQFF
cdr3_nt: TGTGCCAGCAGCTTATTAGGAGCGGGAGTGGAGAATGAGCAGTTCTTC

v_call: TRBV4-1
clone_size: .
d_call: TRBD1
j_call: TRBJ2-2
cdr3_aa: CASRHTGGTGELFF
cdr3_nt: TGCGCCAGCAGACATACAGGGGGTACCGGGGAGCTGTTTTTT

v_call: TRBV10-2
clone_size: .
d_call: .
j_call: TRBJ1-3
cdr3_aa: CASRAPGAGNTIYF
cdr3_nt: TGCGCCAGCAGGGCCCCAGGGGCTGGAAACACCATATATTTT

v_call: TRBV11-2
clone_size: .
d_call: TRBD2
j_call: TRBJ2-5
cdr3_aa: CASSLGTSHVETQYF
cdr3_nt: TGTGCCAGCAGCTTAGGGACTAGTCATGTGGAGACCCAGTACTTC

v_call: TRBV29-1
clone_size: .
d_call: TRBD2
j_call: TRBJ2-1
cdr3_aa: CSVGGAPGTSGSEQFF
cdr3_nt: TGCAGCGTTGGGGGGGCCCCCGGGACTAGCGGGAGTGAGCAGTTCTTC

v_call: TRBV27
clone_size: .
d_call: .
j_call: TRBJ1-2
cdr3_aa: CASSFGQGYGYTF
cdr3_nt: TGTGCCAGCAGTTTTGGGCAGGGCTATGGCTACACCTTC

v_call: TRBV7-9
clone_size: .
d_call: TRBD1
j_call: TRBJ1-1
cdr3_aa: CASSLRGQGTMNTEAFF
cdr3_nt: TGTGCCAGCAGCTTACGGGGACAGGGTACTATGAACACTGAAGCTTTCTTT

v_call: TRBV5-4
clone_size: few
d_call: TRBD1
j_call: TRBJ1-4
cdr3_aa: CASSLGDRPNEKLFF
cdr3_nt: TGTGCCAGCAGCCTTGGGGACAGGCCTAATGAAAAACTGTTTTTT

v_call: TRBV29-1
clone_size: .
d_call: .
j_call: TRBJ1-2
cdr3_aa: CSAYSPGDNYGYTF
cdr3_nt: TGCAGCGCGTACTCTCCAGGGGATAACTATGGCTACACCTTC

v_call: TRBV30
clone_size: .
d_call: TRBD1
j_call: TRBJ2-1
cdr3_aa: CACLLLTGTGGYNEQFF
cdr3_nt: TGTGCCTGCCTCTTGTTAACCGGGACAGGGGGTTACAATGAGCAGTTCTTC

v_call: TRBV9
clone_size: .
d_call: .
j_call: TRBJ1-2
cdr3_aa: CASSAGGGYYGYTF
cdr3_nt: TGTGCCAGCAGCGCCGGGGGAGGGTACTATGGCTACACCTTC

v_call: TRBV9
clone_size: once
d_call: .
j_call: TRBJ1-2
cdr3_aa: CASSVGSNYGYTF
cdr3_nt: TGTGCCAGCAGCGTAGGTTCAAACTATGGCTACACCTTC

v_call: TRBV5-4
clone_size: .
d_call: .
j_call: TRBJ2-7
cdr3_aa: CASSPGGGGRDEQYF
cdr3_nt: TGTGCCAGCAGCCCCGGAGGGGGAGGGAGGGACGAGCAGTACTTC

v_call: TRBV15
clone_size: .
d_call: .
j_call: TRBJ1-4
cdr3_aa: CATSRDAGSTNEKLFF
cdr3_nt: TGTGCCACCAGCAGAGACGCCGGTTCAACTAATGAAAAACTGTTTTTT

v_call: TRBV2
clone_size: .
d_call: .
j_call: TRBJ2-1
cdr3_aa: CASSVLGQGTGEQFF
cdr3_nt: TGTGCCAGCAGTGTCCTGGGACAAGGGACCGGTGAGCAGTTCTTC

v_call: TRBV10-3
clone_size: .
d_call: TRBD1
j_call: TRBJ2-1
cdr3_aa: CAISGTGRPYNEQFF
cdr3_nt: TGTGCCATCAGTGGGACAGGGCGCCCCTACAATGAGCAGTTCTTC

v_call: TRBV6-1
clone_size: .
d_call: .
j_call: TRBJ1-4
cdr3_aa: CASSAGQLNEKLFF
cdr3_nt: TGTGCCAGCAGTGCTGGACAGCTTAATGAAAAACTGTTTTTT

v_call: TRBV28
clone_size: .
d_call: TRBD2
j_call: TRBJ2-5
cdr3_aa: CASSLAGESETQYF
cdr3_nt: TGTGCCAGCAGTTTAGCGGGAGAGTCAGAGACCCAGTACTTC

v_call: TRBV6-1
clone_size: .
d_call: TRBD1
j_call: TRBJ1-3
cdr3_aa: CASNHGQGVGNTIYF
cdr3_nt: TGTGCCAGCAACCACGGACAGGGGGTTGGAAACACCATATATTTT

v_call: TRBV6-5
clone_size: .
d_call: TRBD1
j_call: TRBJ1-1
cdr3_aa: CASRLTGGNTEAFF
cdr3_nt: TGTGCCAGCAGATTGACAGGGGGCAACACTGAAGCTTTCTTT

v_call: TRBV5-6
clone_size: few
d_call: .
j_call: TRBJ1-1
cdr3_aa: CASSPSAGTEAFF
cdr3_nt: TGTGCCAGCAGCCCTTCCGCGGGGACTGAAGCTTTCTTT

v_call: TRBV6-5
clone_size: few
d_call: .
j_call: TRBJ1-1
cdr3_aa: CASSKQGWDTEAFF
cdr3_nt: TGTGCCAGCAGTAAACAGGGTTGGGACACTGAAGCTTTCTTT

v_call: TRBV6-6
clone_size: .
d_call: .
j_call: TRBJ1-6
cdr3_aa: CASSNTHRVSGSPLHF
cdr3_nt: TGTGCCAGCAGTAACACTCACAGGGTTTCGGGTTCACCCCTCCACTTT